The rows below give T cell receptor beta chains drawn from one sample of a study of cytomegalovirus exposure and HLA in healthy donors. Repertoires were generated with immunoSEQ multiplex PCR, while TCRdb's copy carries only in-frame clones and drops some. The data contain about 110,000 clones, approximately 80% of them singletons. The specimen sequenced was PBMCs. These TCRs come from a male donor in good health and CMV-seronegative. CDR3s include the opening cysteine and the closing phenylalanine or tryptophan. D genes are given only for firm matches. Rows may omit the clone size; those that give it use once, few, many or a size class.

>TRBV5-5|TRBJ2-3|once|TRBD2
CASSLGWTSGETQYF
TGTGCCAGCAGCTTGGGATGGACTAGCGGGGAAACGCAGTATTTT
>TRBV7-9|TRBJ2-3|NA|NA
CASSLGGGQGMTDTQYF
TGTGCCAGCAGCTTGGGGGGGGGTCAGGGGATGACAGATACGCAGTATTTT
>TRBV5-1|TRBJ2-7|NA|TRBD1
CASSSGQGSYEQYF
TGCGCCAGCAGCTCAGGACAGGGCTCCTACGAGCAGTACTTC
>TRBV30|TRBJ2-1|once|NA
CAWSPSYNEQFF
TGTGCCTGGAGTCCGTCCTACAATGAGCAGTTCTTC
>TRBV29-1|TRBJ2-2|NA|TRBD2
CSVWGGANTGELFF
TGCAGCGTTTGGGGGGGGGCGAACACCGGGGAGCTGTTTTTT
>TRBV14|TRBJ2-1|NA|NA
CASSFSRPLYNEQFF
TGTGCCAGCAGTTTCAGTCGTCCCCTTTACAATGAGCAGTTCTTC
>TRBV29-1|TRBJ1-2|few|NA
CSVDYHSPGNYGYTF
TGCAGCGTTGATTATCATTCACCCGGGAACTATGGCTACACCTTC
>TRBV27|TRBJ2-7|NA|NA
CASSLQGGGSYEQYF
TGTGCCAGCAGCCTACAGGGTGGGGGATCCTACGAGCAGTACTTC
>TRBV7-2|TRBJ2-5|NA|NA
CASSLEGLRGETQYF
TGTGCCAGCAGCTTAGAAGGACTACGAGGAGAGACCCAGTACTTC
>TRBV27|TRBJ1-4|NA|NA
CASSTTTRRGEKLFF
TGTGCCAGCAGTACTACGACAAGGCGGGGTGAAAAACTGTTTTTT
>TRBV29-1|TRBJ2-7|NA|NA
CSVLSGAYEQYF
TGCAGCGTTCTCTCAGGGGCCTACGAGCAGTACTTC
>TRBV28|TRBJ2-7|NA|NA
CASNPDRTYEQYF
TGTGCCAGCAATCCGGACAGAACCTACGAGCAGTACTTC
>TRBV19|TRBJ2-2|once|NA
CASRSDRSNTGELFF
TGTGCCAGTAGGTCGGACAGATCGAACACCGGGGAGCTGTTTTTT
>TRBV9|TRBJ2-3|NA|TRBD2
CASSPLAGGTTDTQYF
TGTGCCAGCAGTCCTCTAGCGGGAGGGACTACAGATACGCAGTATTTT
>TRBV6-5|TRBJ2-3|NA|TRBD1
CASSYRGRLTDTQYF
TGTGCCAGCAGTTACAGGGGGCGGCTCACAGATACGCAGTATTTT
>TRBV29-1|TRBJ2-1|NA|NA
CSVEGARGRRHYNEQFF
TGCAGCGTTGAAGGGGCAAGGGGTAGGCGTCACTACAATGAGCAGTTCTTC
>TRBV6-1|TRBJ1-4|NA|TRBD1
CASMDRDRVREKLFF
TGTGCCAGCATGGACCGGGACAGGGTCCGGGAAAAACTGTTTTTT
>TRBV30|TRBJ1-2|NA|TRBD1
CAGSVTGEYYGYTF
TGTGCCGGGTCGGTGACAGGGGAGTACTATGGCTACACCTTC
>TRBV5-1|TRBJ2-1|NA|NA
CASSLDRSSSYNEQFF
TGCGCCAGCAGCTTGGATCGGTCTAGCTCCTACAATGAGCAGTTCTTC
>TRBV6-1|TRBJ1-2|NA|NA
CASSGSQGPYGYTF
TGTGCCAGCAGTGGAAGCCAGGGCCCTTACGGCTACACCTTC
>TRBV5-6|TRBJ1-1|NA|NA
CASFTQVNTEAFF
TGTGCCAGCTTTACACAGGTGAACACTGAAGCTTTCTTT
>TRBV10-3|TRBJ2-7|few|TRBD2
CAIKGGTSGRSDEQYF
TGTGCCATCAAGGGAGGGACTAGCGGGAGGTCAGACGAGCAGTACTTC
>TRBV6-6|TRBJ1-1|NA|TRBD1
CASSTGAGAEAFF
TGTGCCAGCAGCACAGGGGCTGGGGCTGAAGCTTTCTTT
>TRBV2|TRBJ2-7|NA|NA
CASLRGTTYEQYF
TGTGCCAGCCTCAGGGGAACTACCTACGAGCAGTACTTC
>TRBV27|TRBJ2-1|NA|TRBD2
CASSLASGRAERNEQFF
TGTGCCAGCAGTCTCGCTAGCGGGAGGGCCGAGAGGAATGAGCAGTTCTTC
>TRBV27|TRBJ1-2|NA|NA
CASSPTQDFVYGYTF
TGTGCCAGCAGTCCCACCCAGGACTTCGTCTATGGCTACACCTTC
>TRBV5-4|TRBJ2-7|NA|TRBD2
CASSAGLAGGPVHENYEQYF
TGTGCCAGCAGCGCCGGACTAGCGGGAGGGCCAGTACATGAGAACTACGAGCAGTACTTC
>TRBV6-1|TRBJ1-1|NA|NA
CASIPERGTEAFF
TGTGCCAGCATCCCGGAAAGGGGCACTGAAGCTTTCTTT
>TRBV12-5|TRBJ1-2|NA|NA
CASGPPAGYGYTF
TGTGCTAGTGGTCCCCCTGCGGGCTATGGCTACACCTTC
>TRBV7-2|TRBJ2-1|NA|NA
CASRSLALSYNEQFF
TGTGCCAGCAGATCCCTAGCGTTATCCTACAATGAGCAGTTCTTC
>TRBV25-1|TRBJ2-7|once|NA
CASSEFAQTNSYEQYF
TGTGCCAGCAGTGAATTCGCACAGACTAATTCCTACGAGCAGTACTTC
>TRBV6-5|TRBJ1-5|few|TRBD1
CASSATGGLRPQHF
TGTGCCAGCAGCGCGACAGGGGGGCTGAGGCCCCAGCATTTT
>TRBV2|TRBJ1-2|NA|TRBD1
CASSEVGGGIGYTF
TGTGCCAGCAGTGAAGTAGGAGGGGGCATCGGCTACACCTTC
>TRBV18|TRBJ2-1|NA|TRBD2
CASSPGRDIEQFF
TGTGCCAGCTCACCCGGGAGGGACATTGAGCAGTTCTTC
>TRBV18|TRBJ1-2|NA|NA
CASSPARVPTNYGYTF
TGTGCCAGCTCACCCGCCAGGGTGCCAACTAACTATGGCTACACCTTC
>TRBV27|TRBJ2-1|NA|TRBD2
CASSYGLAGNEQFF
TGTGCCAGCAGTTATGGACTAGCGGGGAATGAGCAGTTCTTC
>TRBV25-1|TRBJ1-5|NA|NA
CASSEGAQPQHF
TGTGCCAGCAGTGAGGGCGCGCAGCCCCAGCATTTT
>TRBV11-2|TRBJ2-1|NA|TRBD2
CASSLDTSGIPYNEQFF
TGTGCCAGCAGCTTAGATACTAGCGGGATTCCCTACAATGAGCAGTTCTTC
>TRBV5-8|TRBJ2-1|once|NA
CASSSGFYNEQFF
TGTGCCAGCAGTAGCGGATTCTACAATGAGCAGTTCTTC
>TRBV27|TRBJ2-1|NA|NA
CASSFGLALYNEQFF
TGTGCCAGCAGTTTTGGGCTAGCGCTATACAATGAGCAGTTCTTC
>TRBV28|TRBJ1-1|once|TRBD1
CASSLKTGQAFF
TGTGCCAGCAGCTTGAAGACAGGGCAGGCTTTCTTT
>TRBV9|TRBJ2-1|NA|TRBD2
CASSVSSGVYNEQFF
TGTGCCAGCAGCGTATCTAGCGGGGTCTACAATGAGCAGTTCTTC
>TRBV28|TRBJ1-2|once|NA
CASSSGLPYGYTF
TGTGCCAGCAGTAGCGGGCTTCCCTATGGCTACACCTTC
>TRBV7-9|TRBJ2-7|NA|NA
CASSLVGEGGSYEQYF
TGTGCCAGCAGCTTAGTTGGGGAGGGGGGCTCCTACGAGCAGTACTTC
>TRBV13|TRBJ2-7|NA|TRBD1
CASTTGQASYEQYF
TGTGCCAGCACCACCGGACAGGCGTCCTACGAGCAGTACTTC
>TRBV2|TRBJ2-3|NA|TRBD2
CASSLAADTQYF
TGTGCCAGCAGTCTAGCGGCAGATACGCAGTATTTT
>TRBV28|TRBJ2-7|few|NA
CASSTGSGTYEQYF
TGTGCCAGCAGTACTGGGAGCGGTACGTACGAGCAGTACTTC
>TRBV6-5|TRBJ1-1|NA|NA
CASSYSDSNTEAFF
TGTGCCAGCAGTTACTCGGACAGTAACACTGAAGCTTTCTTT
>TRBV4-1|TRBJ2-1|NA|NA
CASHKSVGGDPRGEQFF
TGCGCCAGCCATAAAAGTGTGGGGGGAGACCCCCGGGGTGAGCAGTTCTTC
>TRBV10-3|TRBJ2-3|NA|TRBD2
CAIRPGLAGGRDTQYF
TGTGCCATCAGGCCGGGACTAGCGGGAGGGAGGGATACGCAGTATTTT
>TRBV9|TRBJ2-3|NA|NA
CASSVGARITDTQYF
TGTGCCAGCAGCGTAGGGGCCAGGATCACAGATACGCAGTATTTT
>TRBV5-1|TRBJ2-1|NA|NA
CASSLEGRRDNEQFF
TGCGCCAGCAGCTTGGAAGGCCGGAGAGACAATGAGCAGTTCTTC
>TRBV19|TRBJ2-3|once|NA
CASSIGGKQTDTQYF
TGTGCCAGTAGTATTGGGGGCAAACAAACAGATACGCAGTATTTT